These T cell receptor beta chains were read from a single sample in a study of blood T cells in healthy people across ages. A single record per CDR3 protein comes from TCRdb applying MiXCR to the 5' RACE reads. The data hold hundreds of thousands of distinct CDR3 sequences, with around 24% observed a single time. A further study also used this sample, focusing on T cells of mothers and their children.

Source material: blood. The receptor source for this set is a boy aged 5 to 17 in good health. Each CDR3 is given with its conserved first and last residue. Fields, in order: D gene, J gene, CDR3 length, V gene, clone size, CDR3 protein, CDR3 DNA. D genes are given only for firm matches. Clone size appears in some rows only: once, few, many, or a class for an expanded clone.

>TRBD2|TRBJ2-1|15|TRBV6-1|many
CASSDGASGGDEQFF
TGTGCCAGCAGTGATGGAGCTAGCGGGGGGGATGAGCAGTTCTTC
>NA|TRBJ2-6|14|TRBV6-6|few
CASTREAGANVLTF
TGTGCCAGCACCAGGGAGGCTGGGGCCAACGTCCTGACTTTC
>TRBD2|TRBJ2-2|19|TRBV4-3|NA
CASSQLLAGGNSRTGELFF
TGCGCCAGCAGCCAACTCCTAGCGGGGGGTAATTCGAGAACCGGGGAGCTGTTTTTT
>NA|TRBJ1-5|13|TRBV24-1|NA
CATTGGSNQPQHF
TGTGCTACCACGGGGGGTAGCAATCAGCCCCAGCATTTT
>NA|TRBJ2-3|12|TRBV5-5|few
CASSLETYTQYF
TGTGCCAGCAGCTTGGAGACTTATACGCAGTATTTT
>NA|TRBJ2-7|15|TRBV3-1|few
CASSQAPGETYEQYF
TGTGCCAGCAGCCAAGCCCCAGGAGAAACCTACGAGCAGTACTTC
>NA|TRBJ2-6|17|TRBV10-3|NA
CAIASEFLNSGANVLTF
TGTGCCATCGCCTCAGAGTTCCTAAACTCTGGGGCCAACGTCCTGACTTTC
>TRBD2|TRBJ2-7|15|TRBV6-6|few
CASRPMAGDSYEQYF
TGTGCCAGCAGGCCGATGGCGGGGGACTCCTACGAGCAGTACTTC
>NA|TRBJ1-3|15|TRBV28|many
CASSLSGGPGNTIYF
TGTGCCAGCAGTTTGAGCGGGGGGCCCGGAAACACCATATATTTT
>NA|TRBJ2-4|19|TRBV21-1|NA
CASSKRPQANTGRVNIRYF
TGTGCCAGCAGCAAAAGACCCCAAGCTAATACAGGGAGGGTGAACATTCGGTACTTC
>TRBD1|TRBJ1-5|15|TRBV4-1|NA
CASSQVSGGGQPQHF
TGCGCCAGCAGCCAAGTATCAGGGGGCGGTCAGCCCCAGCATTTT
>NA|TRBJ1-3|17|TRBV29-1|few
CSPPGRGSLGSGNTIYF
TGCAGCCCCCCCGGCAGGGGCAGTCTTGGGTCTGGAAACACCATATATTTT
>NA|TRBJ2-3|16|TRBV12-3/TRBV12-4|few
CASSFGRLSSTDTQYF
TGTGCCAGCAGTTTTGGTAGGCTCTCTAGCACAGATACGCAGTATTTT
>NA|TRBJ1-2|14|TRBV24-1|few
CATSDLEVNYGYTF
TGTGCCACCAGTGATTTGGAGGTTAACTATGGCTACACCTTC
>TRBD2|TRBJ2-5|15|TRBV7-9|few
CASSLRREGQETQYF
TGTGCCAGCAGCTTAAGGCGGGAGGGTCAGGAGACCCAGTACTTC
>TRBD2|TRBJ2-5|18|TRBV20-1|few
CSATGLAGDRGGQETQYF
TGCAGTGCAACCGGACTAGCGGGAGACAGAGGGGGGCAAGAGACCCAGTACTTC
>NA|TRBJ2-7|18|TRBV7-9|NA
CASSLAVGTRTMNYEQYF
TGTGCCAGCAGCTTAGCTGTAGGAACTAGGACGATGAACTACGAGCAGTACTTC
>TRBD2|TRBJ2-7|15|TRBV20-1|few
CSAAPGGTRGYEQYF
TGCAGTGCTGCCCCTGGAGGGACTAGAGGCTACGAGCAGTACTTC
>TRBD1|TRBJ2-4|16|TRBV12-3/TRBV12-4|NA
CASSFGQGIAKNIQYF
TGTGCCAGCAGTTTCGGACAGGGGATAGCCAAAAACATTCAGTACTTC
>TRBD1|TRBJ2-7|15|TRBV20-1|few
CSAGPDRGSSYEQYF
TGCAGTGCCGGGCCCGACAGGGGGAGTTCCTACGAGCAGTACTTC
>NA|TRBJ2-5|13|TRBV7-9|many
CASSVGPGETQYF
TGTGCCAGCAGCGTTGGGCCCGGGGAGACCCAGTACTTC
>NA|TRBJ2-5|15|TRBV7-2|NA
CASSPWGLQQETQYF
TGTGCCAGCTCCCCGTGGGGACTCCAACAAGAGACCCAGTACTTC
>NA|TRBJ1-1|13|TRBV29-1|NA
CSVDSTVNTEAFF
TGCAGCGTTGACTCCACAGTGAACACTGAAGCTTTCTTT
>NA|TRBJ2-7|15|TRBV4-1|NA
CASSPHPDQLYEQYF
TGCGCCAGCAGCCCCCACCCAGATCAGCTCTACGAGCAGTACTTC
>TRBD2|TRBJ2-1|18|TRBV7-2|NA
CASSPVGSSGGVYNEQFF
TGTGCCAGCAGCCCGGTGGGGTCTAGCGGGGGGGTGTACAATGAGCAGTTCTTC
>NA|TRBJ2-5|11|TRBV6-2/TRBV6-3|NA
CASKQRETQYF
TGTGCCAGCAAGCAGAGGGAGACCCAGTACTTC
>NA|TRBJ2-5|17|TRBV12-3/TRBV12-4|few
CASSSFLTPDGQETQYF
TGTGCCAGCAGCTCCTTTTTGACACCGGACGGCCAAGAGACCCAGTACTTC
>NA|TRBJ1-2|14|TRBV11-2|NA
CASSPIMDNYGYTF
TGTGCCAGCAGCCCTATAATGGATAACTATGGCTACACCTTC
>NA|TRBJ1-3|13|TRBV3-1|few
CASSLPPGNTIYF
TGTGCCAGCAGCCTCCCCCCGGGAAACACCATATATTTT
>NA|TRBJ1-1|20|TRBV7-8|NA
CASSLAWGRAGVSMNTEAFF
TGTGCCAGCAGCTTAGCGTGGGGGAGGGCGGGGGTATCCATGAACACTGAAGCTTTCTTT
>NA|TRBJ2-5|15|TRBV10-3|NA
CAISEIGQKQETQYF
TGTGCCATCAGTGAGATCGGACAGAAACAAGAGACCCAGTACTTC
>NA|TRBJ2-1|14|TRBV20-1|few
CSARDGTGRNEQFF
TGCAGTGCTAGAGATGGAACGGGGAGAAATGAGCAGTTCTTC
>TRBD1|TRBJ1-4|14|TRBV15|NA
CATRGTGGREKLFF
TGTGCCACCAGGGGGACAGGGGGACGTGAAAAACTGTTTTTT
>TRBD2|TRBJ2-2|19|TRBV28|NA
CASSFPIGTSGFHTGELFF
TGTGCCAGCAGCTTCCCTATCGGGACTAGCGGATTCCACACCGGGGAGCTGTTTTTT
>TRBD2|TRBJ2-6|16|TRBV6-1|NA
CASLSGGVSGANVLTF
TGTGCCAGCCTAAGCGGGGGCGTCTCTGGGGCCAACGTCCTGACTTTC
>TRBD1|TRBJ2-5|16|TRBV29-1|few
CSVVGGSGTNQETQYF
TGCAGCGTTGTAGGGGGCTCTGGGACAAACCAAGAGACCCAGTACTTC
>NA|TRBJ1-3|17|TRBV4-3|NA
CASSQDLRGAAGNTIYF
TGCGCCAGCAGCCAAGATTTGAGGGGAGCGGCTGGAAACACCATATATTTT
>NA|TRBJ2-5|12|TRBV28|many
CASRTQRETQYF
TGTGCCAGCAGGACCCAGCGGGAGACCCAGTACTTC
>TRBD1|TRBJ2-7|14|TRBV7-8|NA
CASSWGQGPYEQYF
TGTGCCAGCAGCTGGGGACAGGGGCCCTACGAGCAGTACTTC
>NA|TRBJ1-4|15|TRBV4-3|NA
CASSLEAGYSEKLFF
TGCGCCAGCAGCCTAGAAGCGGGGTATAGTGAAAAACTGTTTTTT
>NA|TRBJ2-1|14|TRBV3-1|few
CASSQPPWENEQFF
TGTGCCAGCAGCCAACCTCCCTGGGAAAATGAGCAGTTCTTC